This note documents a single T cell receptor (beta chain) sequence. Antigen unknown. This sample is part of a study of human T cells and chemical hapten exposure. In the study overall: Investigators sensitized roughly 2 cm by roughly 2 cm of upper inner arm skin with 2% DPC. Whole-study findings and limits: No change in TCRs above 1 in 1000 frequency was produced by DPC sensitization.

Regarding time point: patch test 3, about 24 weeks after DPC sensitization. This sample's treatment: therapeutic diphenylcyclopropenone sensitization with weekly scalp DPC. Those who donated were patients with alopecia, 18 to 70 years of age, and suitable for DPC. Each cDNA molecule in the library carried unique molecular identifiers. In TCRdb, the RACE reads were re-called with MiXCR into one record per CDR3 protein. The table shows about 120,000 distinct CDR3 sequences, with approximately 10% occurring only once. This sequence was found in a woman in her forties or fifties with alopecia areata. Some clones in this sample may be carry-over from other donors' samples. The sample in question was whole blood, obtained in connection with sensitization to the hapten diphenylcyclopropenone (DPC).

CDR3: CASSLMVGLYEQYF. CDR3 DNA sequence: TGTGCCAGCAGTTTAATGGTAGGCCTATACGAGCAGTACTTC. This rearrangement joins TRBV28 to TRBJ2-7; D is undetermined. Germline assignment: CDR1 MDHEN and CDR2 SYDVKM. The CDR3 is 14 amino acids. V was clipped by 2 bases and J by 4 bases, with 12 bases between them.